This TCR beta chain was documented in a study of lymphopenia after photon versus proton radiotherapy. Of note for this clone: Antigen: not known.

The V and J ends lost 0 bases and 0 bases respectively, with 7 bases between them. The CDR3 totals 16 residues. CDR1 and CDR2 from the germline V gene are SGHNT and YYREEE (reference sequence). Overall study findings and caveats: Only patients who died were analyzed for survival; proton advantage is unproven.

Generated by immunoSEQ multiplex PCR, the TCRdb table keeps only in-frame clones and is missing some. Of some 30,000 clones detected, 75% to 90% appear once; the ten largest clones hold 5.5% to 7.5%. This sequence joins TRBV5-4 and TRBJ2-6; D unresolved. The source was peripheral blood, collected from a patient treated with photon-based radiotherapy. This TCR was recovered from a woman between 50 and 59 years old with pancreatic cancer. DNA for the CDR3: TGTGCCAGCAGCTTGGGCCTCTCCTCTGGGGCCAACGTCCTGACTTTC. Residues: CASSLGLSSGANVLTF.